This record concerns one T cell receptor (beta chain) sequence. As yet, its antigen is unknown. The beta constant-region primer was an equimolar mix of two oligonucleotides covering TRBC1 and TRBC2. Four rounds of PCR amplified the ligated cDNA using nested alpha and beta constant-region primers plus SP2. MiXCR, applied by TCRdb to the UMI-ligation and nested PCR reads, yields one record per CDR3 protein. The sample lists over 110,000 distinct CDR3 sequences; under 25% were seen once. CDR1 SGDLS and CDR2 YYNGEE come from the germline V gene. Trimming removed 2 bases from V and 8 bases from J; junction bases left unmatched: 5. CDR3 length: 14 amino acids. Overnight CMV lysate stimulation of fresh PBMCs defined donor CMV status by CD4+ IFNgamma. The source of the sample is a study of naive and memory T cell subsets. Findings and caveats of the study: Naive repertoires, especially CD8, held a few larger clonotypes, possibly memory cells re-expressing CD45RA.

This rearrangement joins TRBV9 to TRBJ1-4, with 8 bases matching TRBD1. The sample consisted of naive CD8+ T cells from blood. The TCR was taken from a human donor in good health. This chain's CDR3 is CASSVRGLEEKLFF. The CDR3 DNA reads as TGTGCCAGCAGCGTCAGGGGGCTCGAGGAAAAACTGTTTTTT.